This T cell receptor beta chain was recovered during a study of blood T cell repertoires in COVID-19. As for the study in general: Acute and convalescent COVID-19 samples came from the United States, Italy and Spain. T cells, B-cell-depleted T cells, or PBMCs provided the cDNA or gDNA that served as material.

The CDR3 sequence is 17 residues long. Trimming at V came to 5 bases and at J to 8 bases, leaving 16 bases not matched to a gene. Per the germline V gene, CDR1 is MNHNY and CDR2 is SVGAGI (reference sequence). Authors' processing steps: For nucleated cells, counts were estimated from reference gene primer amplification. The data were produced by immunoSEQ multiplex PCR, yet TCRdb's version contains in-frame clones alone and is incomplete. Clone size and V and J calls were adopted from that table, with D and trimming inferred from the DNA. The data show about 99,000 clones, roughly four fifths seen once.

The source material was peripheral blood. The rearrangement links TRBV6-6 to TRBJ1-3, with 9 bases that match TRBD1. This sequence was found in an elderly woman with active or convalescent COVID-19. CDR3 in amino acids: CASSRMSGTGTTDTIYF. The CDR3 nucleotides are TGTGCCAGCAGTCGTATGTCCGGGACAGGGACTACGGACACCATATATTTT.